The present entry profiles one T cell receptor beta chain with its context. Only in-frame clones appear in the TCRdb table, and some are missing; sequencing was by immunoSEQ multiplex PCR. The sample carries approximately 300,000 clones, over 85% recorded once. The record originates from a study of blood T cell repertoires in COVID-19. On the study more broadly: There were acute and convalescent COVID-19 samples, and they came from the United States, Italy and Spain. T cells, B-cell-depleted T cells, or PBMCs supplied cDNA or gDNA.

Seattle patients were enrolled during active infection and followed longitudinally. The CDR3 length is 15 residues. J gave up 12 bases and V 2 bases, and 9 bases lay outside the gene matches. Germline CDR1 is MRHNA and CDR2 is SNTAGT. The chain is built from TRBV6-4 and TRBJ1-6; 8 bases fit TRBD1. Material: peripheral blood. This clonotype was sampled from a woman aged 25-40 years with COVID-19, enrolled during active disease. CDR3 region: CASSDGRTGSLPLHF. The CDR3, as DNA: TGTGCCAGCAGTGACGGAAGGACAGGGTCGTTACCCCTCCACTTT.